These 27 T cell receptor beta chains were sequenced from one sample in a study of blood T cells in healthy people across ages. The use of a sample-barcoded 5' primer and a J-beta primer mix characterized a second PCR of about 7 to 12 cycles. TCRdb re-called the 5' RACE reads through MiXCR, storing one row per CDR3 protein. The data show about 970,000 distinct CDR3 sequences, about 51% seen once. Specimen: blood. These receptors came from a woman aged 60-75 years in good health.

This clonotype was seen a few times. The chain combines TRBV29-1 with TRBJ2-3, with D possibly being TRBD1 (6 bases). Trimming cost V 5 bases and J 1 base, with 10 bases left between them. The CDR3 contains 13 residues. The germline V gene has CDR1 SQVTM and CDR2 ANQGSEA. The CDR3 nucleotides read TGCAGCGTTTCGAACAGGGGCACAGATACGCAGTATTTT. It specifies CSVSNRGTDTQYF.

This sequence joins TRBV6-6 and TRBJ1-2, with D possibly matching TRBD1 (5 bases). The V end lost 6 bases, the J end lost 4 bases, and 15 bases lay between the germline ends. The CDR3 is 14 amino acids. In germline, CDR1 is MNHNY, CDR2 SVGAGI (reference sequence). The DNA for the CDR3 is TGTGCCAGCAGCAGGCCCGGGGGTCCCTATGGCTACACCTTC. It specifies CASSRPGGPYGYTF.

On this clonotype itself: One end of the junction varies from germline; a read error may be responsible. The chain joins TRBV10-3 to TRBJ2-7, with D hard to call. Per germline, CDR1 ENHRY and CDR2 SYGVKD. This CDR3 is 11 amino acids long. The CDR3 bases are TGTGCCATCAGCGGAATGGACGAGCGGTACTTC. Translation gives CAISGMDERYF.

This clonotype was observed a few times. The DNA for the CDR3 is TGTGCCAGCAGTTCTTACTGGGGTCAGGAATCCTATGGCTACACCTTC. This codes for CASSSYWGQESYGYTF. The V call is TRBV12-3 or TRBV12-4, the J call TRBJ1-2; D remains unclear. V lost 4 bases to trimming and J lost 4 bases, with 19 bases between them. The CDR3 extends over 16 amino acids.

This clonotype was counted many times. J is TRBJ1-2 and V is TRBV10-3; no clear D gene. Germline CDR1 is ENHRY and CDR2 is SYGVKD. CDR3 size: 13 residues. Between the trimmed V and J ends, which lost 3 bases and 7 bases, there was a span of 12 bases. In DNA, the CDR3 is TGTGCCATCAGTGATGCGGATACGGGTGGCTACACCTTC. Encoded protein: CAISDADTGGYTF.

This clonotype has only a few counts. The CDR3 DNA reads as TGTGCCAGCAGAACCCTAGGCCGGGACACAAATCGAAGGGGCTGGGCCAACGTCCTGACTTTC. Amino acid sequence: CASRTLGRDTNRRGWANVLTF. This sequence joins TRBV6-2 or TRBV6-3 and TRBJ2-6; a weak D match, TRBD1 (6 bases). CDR1 is MNHEY, CDR2 SVGEGT, per germline. V dropped 6 bases and J dropped 5 bases, with 32 bases sitting between them. The CDR3 extends over 21 amino acids.

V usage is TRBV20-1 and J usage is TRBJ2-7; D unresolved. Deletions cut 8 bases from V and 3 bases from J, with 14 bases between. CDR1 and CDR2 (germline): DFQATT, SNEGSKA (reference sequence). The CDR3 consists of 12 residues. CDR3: CSTQGPRYEQYF. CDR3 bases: TGCAGTACCCAAGGGCCCCGCTACGAGCAGTACTTC.

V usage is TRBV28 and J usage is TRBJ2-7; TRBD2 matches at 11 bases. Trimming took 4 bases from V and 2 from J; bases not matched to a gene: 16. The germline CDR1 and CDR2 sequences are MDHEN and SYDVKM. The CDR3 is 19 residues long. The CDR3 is CASSSLSVSGRVRAYEQYF. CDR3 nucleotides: TGTGCCAGCAGTTCCCTGTCCGTTAGCGGGAGGGTTCGGGCCTACGAGCAGTACTTC.

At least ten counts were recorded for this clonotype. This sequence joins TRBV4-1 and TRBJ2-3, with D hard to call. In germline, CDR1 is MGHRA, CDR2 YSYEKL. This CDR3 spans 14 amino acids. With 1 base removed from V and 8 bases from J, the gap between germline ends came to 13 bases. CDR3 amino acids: CASSQASLTATQYF. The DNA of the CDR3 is TGCGCCAGCAGCCAAGCTTCGTTGACGGCTACGCAGTATTTT.

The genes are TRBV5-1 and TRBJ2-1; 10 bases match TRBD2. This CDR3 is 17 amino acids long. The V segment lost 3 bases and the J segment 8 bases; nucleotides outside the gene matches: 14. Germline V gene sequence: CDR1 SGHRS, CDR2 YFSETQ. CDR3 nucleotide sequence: TGCGCCAGCAGCTCCAAAAGAGCGGGAGGGTTTGTCGATGAGCAGTTCTTC. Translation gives CASSSKRAGGFVDEQFF.

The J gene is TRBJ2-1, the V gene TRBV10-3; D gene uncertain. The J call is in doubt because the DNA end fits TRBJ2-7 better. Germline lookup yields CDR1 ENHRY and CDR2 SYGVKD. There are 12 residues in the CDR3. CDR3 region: CAIRLTAYEQYF. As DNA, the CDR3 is TGTGCCATCAGGCTCACCGCCTACGAGCAGTACTTC.

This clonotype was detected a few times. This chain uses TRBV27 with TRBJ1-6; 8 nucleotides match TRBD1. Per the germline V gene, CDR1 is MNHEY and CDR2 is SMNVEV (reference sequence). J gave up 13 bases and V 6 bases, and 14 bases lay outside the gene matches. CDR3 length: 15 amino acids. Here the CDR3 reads CASSNPTRGLFPLHF. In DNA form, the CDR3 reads TGTGCCAGCAGCAACCCCACCAGGGGGCTTTTTCCCCTCCACTTT.

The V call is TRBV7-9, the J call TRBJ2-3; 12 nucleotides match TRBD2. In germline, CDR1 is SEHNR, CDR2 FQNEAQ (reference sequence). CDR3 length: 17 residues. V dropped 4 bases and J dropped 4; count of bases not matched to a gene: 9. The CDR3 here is CASSYGLAGTSPDTQYF. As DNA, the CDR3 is TGTGCCAGCAGCTATGGACTAGCGGGGACTAGCCCAGATACGCAGTATTTT.

The CDR3 DNA is TGTGCCGCCTCTGCCGGGACAGGAAGATATGGCTACACCTTC. Residues: CAASAGTGRYGYTF. The chain joins TRBV10-3 to TRBJ1-2, with 8 bases that match TRBD1. V lost 11 bases, J lost 5 bases, and 13 bases stayed unmatched. Germline CDR1 and CDR2: ENHRY and SYGVKD. This CDR3 comprises 14 residues.

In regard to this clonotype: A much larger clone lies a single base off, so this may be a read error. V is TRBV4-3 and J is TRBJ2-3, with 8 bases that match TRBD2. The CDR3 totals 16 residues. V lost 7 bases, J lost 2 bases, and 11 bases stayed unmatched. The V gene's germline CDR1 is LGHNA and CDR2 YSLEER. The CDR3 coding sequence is TGCGCCAGCATCCATCAACTAGCGGAGAACACAGATACGCAGTATTTT. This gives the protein CASIHQLAENTDTQYF.

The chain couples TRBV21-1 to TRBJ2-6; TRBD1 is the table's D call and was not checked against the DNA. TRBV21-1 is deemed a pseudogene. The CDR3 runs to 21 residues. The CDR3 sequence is CASSKERASGTGSAGANVLTF. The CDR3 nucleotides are TGTGCCAGCAGCAAAGAAAGGGCGTCCGGGACAGGGAGTGCCGGGGCCAACGTCCTGACTTTC.

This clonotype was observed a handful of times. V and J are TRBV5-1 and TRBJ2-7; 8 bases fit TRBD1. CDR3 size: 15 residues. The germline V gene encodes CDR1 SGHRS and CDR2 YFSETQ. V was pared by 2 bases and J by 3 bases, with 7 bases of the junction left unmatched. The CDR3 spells CASSLQGVGIYEQYF. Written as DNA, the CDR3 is TGCGCCAGCAGCTTACAGGGGGTGGGGATCTACGAGCAGTACTTC.

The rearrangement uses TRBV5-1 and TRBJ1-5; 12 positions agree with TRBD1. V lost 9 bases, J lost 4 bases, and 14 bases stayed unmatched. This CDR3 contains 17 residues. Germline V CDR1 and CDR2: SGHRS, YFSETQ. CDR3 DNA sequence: TGCGCCATAACCCCCCCTGGGGACAGGGGGCGAAATCAGCCCCAGCATTTT. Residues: CAITPPGDRGRNQPQHF. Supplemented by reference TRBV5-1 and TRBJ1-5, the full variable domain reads KAGVTQTPRYLIKTRGQQVTLSCSPISGHRSVSWYQQTPGQGLQFLFEYFSETQRNKGNFPGRFSGRQFSNSRSEMNVSTLELGDSALYLCAITPPGDRGRNQPQHFGDGTRLSIL.

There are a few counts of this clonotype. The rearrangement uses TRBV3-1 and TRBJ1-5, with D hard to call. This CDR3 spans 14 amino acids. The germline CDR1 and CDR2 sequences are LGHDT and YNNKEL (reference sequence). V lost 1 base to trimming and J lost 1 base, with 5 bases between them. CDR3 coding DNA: TGTGCCAGCAGCCAAGCAGGAAGCAATCAGCCCCAGCATTTT. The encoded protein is CASSQAGSNQPQHF.

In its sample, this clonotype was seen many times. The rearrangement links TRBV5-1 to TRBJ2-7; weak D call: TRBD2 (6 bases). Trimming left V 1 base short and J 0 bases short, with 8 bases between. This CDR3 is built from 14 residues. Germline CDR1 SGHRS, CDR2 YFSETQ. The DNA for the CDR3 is TGCGCCAGCAGCTTGAGCGGGTCCTCCTACGAGCAGTACTTC. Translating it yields CASSLSGSSYEQYF.

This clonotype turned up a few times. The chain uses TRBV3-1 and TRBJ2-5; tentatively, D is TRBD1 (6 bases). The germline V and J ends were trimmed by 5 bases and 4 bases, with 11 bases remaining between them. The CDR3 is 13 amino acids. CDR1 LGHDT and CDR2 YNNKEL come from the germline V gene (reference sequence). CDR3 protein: CASSIQGIETQYF. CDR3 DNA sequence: TGTGCCAGCAGCATACAGGGTATAGAGACCCAGTACTTC.

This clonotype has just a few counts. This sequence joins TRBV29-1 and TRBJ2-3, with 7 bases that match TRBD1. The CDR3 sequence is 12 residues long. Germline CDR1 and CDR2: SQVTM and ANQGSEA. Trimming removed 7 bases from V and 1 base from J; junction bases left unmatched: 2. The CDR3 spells CSGGTGTDTQYF. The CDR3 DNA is TGCAGCGGAGGGACAGGCACAGATACGCAGTATTTT.

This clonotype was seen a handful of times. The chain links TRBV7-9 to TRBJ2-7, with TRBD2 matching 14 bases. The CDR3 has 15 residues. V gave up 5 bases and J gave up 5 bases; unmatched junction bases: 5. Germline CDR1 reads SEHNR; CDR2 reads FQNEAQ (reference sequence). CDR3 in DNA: TGTGCCAGCAGCCCTAAGGGACTAGCGGGAGACGAGCAGTACTTC. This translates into CASSPKGLAGDEQYF.

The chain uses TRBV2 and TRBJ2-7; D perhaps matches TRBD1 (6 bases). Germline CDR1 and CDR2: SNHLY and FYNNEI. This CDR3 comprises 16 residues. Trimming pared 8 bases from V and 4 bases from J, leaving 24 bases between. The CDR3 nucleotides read TGTGCCAGCCGAAGGCCCGCAGGGGCGACCGATTACGAGCAGTACTTC. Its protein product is CASRRPAGATDYEQYF.

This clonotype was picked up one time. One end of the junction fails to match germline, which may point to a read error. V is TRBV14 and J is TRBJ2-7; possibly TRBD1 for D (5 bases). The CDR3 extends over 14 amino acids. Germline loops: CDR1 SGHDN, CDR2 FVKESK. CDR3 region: CAGSQDRDSYEQYF. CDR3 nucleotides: TGTGCCGGCAGCCAAGATCGAGACAGCTACGAGCAGTACTTC.

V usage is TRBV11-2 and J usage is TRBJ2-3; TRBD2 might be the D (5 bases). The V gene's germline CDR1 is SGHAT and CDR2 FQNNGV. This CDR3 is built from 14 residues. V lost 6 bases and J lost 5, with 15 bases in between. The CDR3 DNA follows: TGTGCCAGCAGTTCCTACCGGGATGGAGATACGCAGTATTTT. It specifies CASSSYRDGDTQYF.

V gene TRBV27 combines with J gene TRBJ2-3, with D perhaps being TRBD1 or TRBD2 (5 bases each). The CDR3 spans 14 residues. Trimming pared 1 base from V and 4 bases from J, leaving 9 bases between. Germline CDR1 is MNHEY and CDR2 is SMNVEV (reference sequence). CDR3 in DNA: TGTGCCAGCAGTTTATTGGGGGTCTCAGATACGCAGTATTTT. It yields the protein CASSLLGVSDTQYF.